Described below is a single T cell receptor beta chain sequence and its context. Its antigen is unknown. Per-base quality was not reported, and no clone a single base away is much larger than it. The intended sense of this specimen's time point label: baseline before first vaccination. Vaccinee samples came from UK trials COV001 and COV002, including a single-blind randomized controlled phase 2/3 trial of AZD1222 (ChAdOx1 nCoV-19) in healthy adults. For TCRbeta chain sequencing, PBMC samples were collected from trial participants at day 0 and at day 28 after the second dose. The CDR3 regions of human TCRbeta chains were analyzed by immunosequencing. The source study handled its data this way. Repertoire TCRs were checked for matches against a reference library of SARS-CoV-2-specific TCRs that had been generated using the MIRA antigen-specificity platform. Breadth was defined as the fraction of unique TCRs that were SARS-CoV-2-associated. Depth was defined as the fraction of total T cells that were SARS-CoV-2-associated. Using the MIRA data, each spike-specific TCR was mapped to the spike region that the TCR reacts to and placed in a CD4 or CD8 class. Log10-transformed breadth and depth values were compared by one-way ANOVA with Sidak's multiple comparisons tests. Entries here come from immuneACCESS through TCRdb and include only in-frame sequences with V and J called. Some clones fail to appear in such tables; in the studies checked, an unresolved V gene covers under half of the shortfall, and the cause of the remainder is unknown. V, J and clone size reflect that table, while D and trimming were determined from the DNA. In this sample the table shows about 120,000 clones, more than 75% of which occur a single time. The ten most abundant clones make up 10% of the sample.

The source of the sample is a study of T cell responses to AZD1222 COVID-19 vaccine (dated by TCRdb to the early 2020s). Study-level background: AZD1222 recipients with second doses at about 4 weeks or about 12 weeks were pooled, because spike-specific TCR depth and breadth did not differ between schedules. A total of more than 230 trial participants underwent TCR sequencing, of whom around 200 received two doses of AZD1222 and some 25 received two doses of the MenACWY control vaccine. Trial participants were enrolled by age into subgroups of 18-55, 56-69 and 70-plus years, and around 150, 28 and 57 TCR-sequenced participants, respectively, were included in these subgroups. Beyond this particular receptor, the publication reports: Conclusions about previously exposed vaccinees are limited, since just a handful of AZD1222 recipients were seropositive for SARS-CoV-2 at baseline. Most participants were white British and females outnumbered males, and the authors suggested that clonal diversity may have been underestimated. In the small 56-69-year group, the increase in depth fell short of significance, most likely because of low power. Reportedly, almost half of the unique spike-specific TCRs recognized epitopes lying outside the regions that are mutated in the B.1.351 and B.1.1.7 variants. A significant rise in spike-specific TCR breadth and depth was observed after two AZD1222 doses relative to day 0 and relative to MenACWY recipients. The vaccine-associated CD4 TCRs covered the entire spike protein, and the dominant responses fell in regions 160-218 and 743-854. No day 14 peak-response samples were available, so repertoires were characterized only after the peak T cell response.

Reading the germline V gene (reference sequence) gives CDR1 SGHNT and CDR2 YYREEE. The cysteine opens and the phenylalanine closes a CDR3 of 13 amino acids. Only the CDR3 DNA is retained, 39 bases long and in frame from the first base. The germline ends are 15 bases apart after V is trimmed by 4 bases and J by 8 bases. The chain links TRBV5-4 with TRBJ1-2, with the D gene uncertain. This material consisted of peripheral blood, taken on day 0 of AZD1222 vaccination. This sequence originates from an adult in good health. CDR3 sequence: CASSGRTGRGYTF. The bases are TGTGCCAGCAGCGGACGGACGGGCCGGGGCTACACCTTC.